The 10 T cell receptor beta chains listed next were all sequenced from one sample in a study of T cells in Graves' hyperthyroidism and ophthalmopathy. TCR beta CDR3 regions were amplified from RNA. RT-PCR in the first round (using the HTBI primer set) targeted the TCR CDR3. TCRdb called the multiplex PCR reads again in MiXCR, with one record for every CDR3 protein. Among about 690,000 distinct CDR3 sequences listed, 17% were seen once. Sequenced input: blood. The receptors shown here come from a man between 50 and 59 years old with Graves' hyperthyroidism.

This clonotype was counted many times. The V and J genes are TRBV7-9 and TRBJ2-3; the match to TRBD2 covers 11 bases. With V trimmed by 5 bases and J by 6 bases, 10 bases remained unmatched. This CDR3 is 16 amino acids long. Germline-derived CDR1 and CDR2 are SEHNR and FQNEAQ (reference sequence). The CDR3 loop is CASSPWGLAVGDTQYF. The CDR3 coding sequence is TGTGCCAGCAGCCCCTGGGGACTAGCGGTCGGCGATACGCAGTATTTT.

This sequence joins TRBV5-1 and TRBJ1-2, with D possibly being TRBD1 (5 bases). The germline gives CDR1 SGHRS, CDR2 YFSETQ. There are 13 residues in the CDR3. Deletions cut 0 bases from V and 6 bases from J, with 9 bases between. The chain's CDR3 is CASSLGSGDGYTF. The CDR3 nucleotides are TGCGCCAGCAGCTTGGGCTCGGGGGATGGCTACACCTTC. Variable domain in full (rest from reference TRBV5-1 and TRBJ1-2): KAGVTQTPRYLIKTRGQQVTLSCSPISGHRSVSWYQQTPGQGLQFLFEYFSETQRNKGNFPGRFSGRQFSNSRSEMNVSTLELGDSALYLCASSLGSGDGYTFGSGTRLTVV.

This clonotype was seen only a few times. V gene TRBV20-1 combines with J gene TRBJ2-7, with D maybe TRBD2 (6 bases). CDR1 and CDR2 (germline): DFQATT, SNEGSKA (reference sequence). The CDR3 loop spans 14 amino acids. The V end was cut by 5 bases, the J end by 2 bases, with 16 bases between. CDR3 nucleotide sequence: TGCAGTGCTGCCCTCCATAGCGGAGCCTACGAGCAGTACTTC. This encodes CSAALHSGAYEQYF.

This clonotype was seen repeatedly, ten times or more. V usage is TRBV6-6 and J usage is TRBJ2-3, with 14 bases that match TRBD2. CDR3 length: 20 residues. CDR1 MNHNY and CDR2 SVGAGI come from the germline V gene (reference sequence). V shed 2 bases, J shed 3 bases, and the junction held 13 bases outside the gene matches. Written as DNA, the CDR3 is TGTGCCAGCAGTTACGGCGGGACTAGCGGGAGACAAGGGTGGACAGATACGCAGTATTTT. Residues: CASSYGGTSGRQGWTDTQYF.

This clonotype has a count of ten or more. The V and J genes are TRBV20-1 and TRBJ2-1; TRBD2 aligns across 12 bases. The trim removed 0 bases at V and 8 bases at J, leaving 11 bases unmatched. Germline V gene lookup returns CDR1 DFQATT and CDR2 SNEGSKA (reference sequence). This CDR3 region has 17 residues. This CDR3 reads CSARDGHRTSGIYEQFF. The CDR3 DNA reads as TGCAGTGCTAGAGATGGCCACCGGACTAGCGGGATCTATGAGCAGTTCTTC.

This clonotype was detected many times. V is TRBV20-1 and J is TRBJ2-5; no reliable D call. V lost 3 bases and J lost 3, with 14 bases in between. Per the germline V gene, CDR1 is DFQATT and CDR2 is SNEGSKA (reference sequence). The CDR3 runs 14 residues. The CDR3, as DNA: TGCAGTGCTAGGGCGCTACGTTGGGAAGAGACCCAGTACTTC. Its translation: CSARALRWEETQYF.

This clonotype occurred many times. The chain carries TRBV5-4 and TRBJ1-2; D possibly corresponds to TRBD1 (5 bases). The ends were cut back, 1 base at V and 2 bases at J, with 12 bases in the middle. This CDR3 has 15 residues. CDR1 is SGHNT and CDR2 is YYREEE in the germline V gene (reference sequence). The CDR3 loop reads CASSLRSGHNYGYTF. The CDR3 DNA reads TGTGCCAGCAGCTTGCGATCCGGACACAACTATGGCTACACCTTC.

This clonotype has a handful of counts. The J gene is TRBJ2-1, the V gene TRBV19; D remains ambiguous. The CDR3 extends over 13 amino acids. Germline CDR1 is LNHDA and CDR2 is SQIVND (reference sequence). Trimming removed 1 base at V and 6 bases at J, with 7 bases between. This chain's CDR3 is CASSIVSGNEQFF. As DNA, the CDR3 is TGTGCCAGTAGTATAGTTAGTGGCAATGAGCAGTTCTTC. Combining the CDR3 with reference TRBV19 and TRBJ2-1 gives the whole variable domain DGGITQSPKYLFRKEGQNVTLSCEQNLNHDAMYWYRQDPGQGLRLIYYSQIVNDFQKGDIAEGYSVSREKKESFPLTVTSAQKNPTAFYLCASSIVSGNEQFFGPGTRLTVL.

This clonotype was seen many times. The gene calls are TRBV20-1 and TRBJ1-2; 9 bases line up with TRBD1. J was trimmed by 1 base and V by 5 bases; bases with no gene match: 5. This CDR3 has 14 amino acids. Germline loops: CDR1 DFQATT, CDR2 SNEGSKA (reference sequence). This CDR3 is CSALGQGNNYGYTF. In nucleotides, the CDR3 is TGCAGTGCTTTGGGACAGGGCAATAACTATGGCTACACCTTC.

This clonotype has only a few counts. CDR3 protein: CAWSVIGGPDTQYF. The CDR3 DNA reads as TGTGCCTGGAGTGTCATCGGAGGCCCAGATACGCAGTATTTT. The chain employs TRBV30 and TRBJ2-3; D is perhaps TRBD2 (5 bases). CDR3 size: 14 residues. CDR1 and CDR2 (germline): GTSNPN, SVGIG (reference sequence). The germline V and J ends were trimmed by 0 bases and 4 bases, with 11 bases remaining between them.